These 19 T cell receptor beta chains originate from one sample sequenced in a study of T cell responses to AZD1222 COVID-19 vaccine. Only in-frame clones appear in the TCRdb table, and some are missing; sequencing was by immunoSEQ multiplex PCR. The table has around 130,000 clones, approximately 83% seen once; the top ten hold approximately 8.5%. This sample comprised peripheral blood, obtained on day 0 of AZD1222 vaccination. Receptors were obtained from an adult in good health.

V usage is TRBV10-1 and J usage is TRBJ1-6; no definite D call. This CDR3 contains 14 residues. V dropped 6 bases and J dropped 2 bases, with 8 bases sitting between them. The germline V gene encodes CDR1 WNHNN and CDR2 SYGVQD (reference sequence). CDR3 sequence reads: CASRPGTYNSPLHF. CDR3 bases: TGCGCCAGCAGACCCGGGACCTATAATTCACCCCTCCACTTT.

V usage is TRBV12-3 or TRBV12-4 and J usage is TRBJ1-2; possible D gene TRBD1, 5 bases. The ends were cut back, 3 bases at V and 2 bases at J, with 7 bases in the middle. The CDR3 has 13 residues. CDR3 residues: CASSFSGNYGYTF. The CDR3 DNA reads as TGTGCCAGCAGTTTTTCAGGGAACTATGGCTACACCTTC.

V is TRBV6-1 and J is TRBJ2-1; a weak D match, TRBD2 (5 bases). Germline V gene data show CDR1 as MNHNS and CDR2 as SASEGT. The CDR3 is 14 amino acids. V dropped 10 bases and J dropped 2 bases, with 15 bases sitting between them. Here the CDR3 DNA reads TGTGCCACCGGGAACTATCGCCCCTACAATGAGCAGTTCTTC. Protein: CATGNYRPYNEQFF.

The rearrangement joins TRBV29-1 to TRBJ2-1, with D unresolved. This CDR3 comprises 14 residues. Germline V gene lookup returns CDR1 SQVTM and CDR2 ANQGSEA. The V end lost 3 bases, the J end lost 6 bases, and 15 bases lay between the germline ends. In nucleotides, the CDR3 is TGCAGCGTTGATCCGCATACGGACCTCAATGAGCAGTTCTTC. Amino acids: CSVDPHTDLNEQFF.

The V gene is TRBV5-1, the J gene TRBJ2-3; 7 bases align to TRBD1. The CDR3 extends over 16 amino acids. CDR1 and CDR2 (germline): SGHRS, YFSETQ. With V trimmed by 7 bases and J by 2 bases, 13 bases remained unmatched. In DNA, the CDR3 is TGCGCCAGCGGTTCGACAGGGCCGACCTCCACAGATACGCAGTATTTT. Translation: CASGSTGPTSTDTQYF.

The chain recombines TRBV19 with TRBJ1-5; weak D call: TRBD1 (6 bases). This CDR3 contains 15 residues. V dropped 3 bases and J dropped 5 bases, with 14 bases sitting between them. From germline, CDR1 is LNHDA and CDR2 SQIVND (reference sequence). The CDR3 nucleotides are TGTGCCAGTAGTATCCCGGGGGGCGCGTATCAGCCCCAGCATTTT. Protein sequence: CASSIPGGAYQPQHF.

This chain connects TRBV9 to TRBJ2-7; D gene uncertain. The germline V gene has CDR1 SGDLS and CDR2 YYNGEE. V lost 0 bases and J 6 bases, leaving 10 bases between the germline ends. The CDR3 is made up of 13 amino acids. The CDR3 coding sequence is TGTGCCAGCAGCGTAGGCAGGATCTCCGAGCAGTACTTC. This sequence encodes CASSVGRISEQYF.

The chain joins TRBV28 to TRBJ1-2; the match to TRBD1 covers 11 bases. This CDR3 has 13 residues. Trimming cost V 6 bases and J 4 bases; bases outside gene matches: 1. CDR1 and CDR2 from the germline V gene are MDHEN and SYDVKM. The DNA of the CDR3 is TGTGCCAGCAGGGGACAGGGGGTCTATGGCTACACCTTC. It yields the protein CASRGQGVYGYTF.

A single count supports this clone. The J gene is TRBJ2-2, the V gene TRBV30; 7 positions agree with TRBD1. The ends lost 2 bases at V and 7 bases at J; junction bases unmatched: 10. Germline V lookup: CDR1 GTSNPN, CDR2 SVGIG (reference sequence). The CDR3 runs to 15 residues. CDR3 in amino acids: CAWSSPGQHIGELFF. CDR3 DNA: TGTGCCTGGAGTTCCCCGGGACAGCATATCGGGGAGCTGTTTTTT. Complete variable domain (other parts from reference TRBV30 and TRBJ2-2): SQTIHQWPATLVQPVGSPLSLECTVEGTSNPNLYWYRQAAGRGLQLLFYSVGIGQISSEVPQNLSASRPQDRQFILSSKKLLLSDSGFYLCAWSSPGQHIGELFFGEGSRLTVL.

This clone was recorded once. The chain employs TRBV4-1 and TRBJ1-4, with 11 positions matching TRBD1. The germline V gene encodes CDR1 MGHRA and CDR2 YSYEKL. This CDR3 comprises 14 residues. With 4 bases clipped from V and 7 bases from J, the junction kept 2 bases outside the gene matches. In nucleotides, the CDR3 is TGCGCCAGCAGCCCCGGGACAGGGGGTGAAAAACTGTTTTTT. Protein product: CASSPGTGGEKLFF.

The chain links TRBV7-2 to TRBJ2-3; perhaps TRBD2 as D (6 bases). The CDR3 length is 14 residues. With 5 bases removed from V and 0 bases from J, the gap between germline ends came to 9 bases. The V gene's germline CDR1 is SGHTA and CDR2 FQGNSA. This CDR3 is CASSRGLSTDTQYF. In nucleotides, the CDR3 is TGTGCCAGCAGCCGGGGACTCAGCACAGATACGCAGTATTTT.

This rearrangement joins TRBV19 to TRBJ2-2, with 10 bases lining up with TRBD1. Germline V CDR1 and CDR2: LNHDA, SQIVND (reference sequence). The trim removed 8 bases at V and 5 bases at J, leaving 5 bases unmatched. The CDR3 is 14 amino acids. CDR3 residues: CASFWTGGTGELFF. The CDR3 DNA is TGTGCCAGTTTTTGGACAGGGGGGACCGGGGAGCTGTTTTTT.

This clone was counted a single time. CDR3 sequence (DNA): TGTGCCAGCAGCCAAGGTGGGGTGGCCTCTAATCAGCCCCAGCATTTT. It encodes CASSQGGVASNQPQHF. This rearrangement joins TRBV3-1 (or the pseudogene TRBV3-2) to TRBJ1-5, with unresolved D. Germline CDR1 LGHDT, CDR2 YNNKEL (reference sequence). The ends were cut back, 1 base at V and 4 bases at J, with 14 bases in the middle. The CDR3 has 16 residues.

This clone was counted only a few times. The rearrangement uses TRBV6-5 and TRBJ2-3; D is uncertain. Trimming stripped 0 bases from V and 5 bases from J, with 15 bases between. CDR1 MNHEY and CDR2 SVGAGI come from the germline V gene. The CDR3 is 16 residues long. In DNA, the CDR3 is TGTGCCAGCAGTTACTCGATAGACCCATGGGGAGATACGCAGTATTTT. Protein sequence: CASSYSIDPWGDTQYF.

The V call is TRBV12-3 or TRBV12-4, the J call TRBJ1-1; D gene uncertain. The ends were cut back, 6 bases at V and 5 bases at J, with 13 bases in the middle. The CDR3 is made up of 13 amino acids. In DNA form, the CDR3 reads TGTGCCAGCAGCCCTCGAGGGCAGACTGAAGCTTTCTTT. As protein: CASSPRGQTEAFF.

The V and J genes are TRBV3-1 (or the pseudogene TRBV3-2) and TRBJ2-2; no definite D call. CDR1 and CDR2 from the germline V gene are LGHDT and YNNKEL (reference sequence). This CDR3 spans 14 amino acids. Trimming stripped 4 bases from V and 5 bases from J, with 11 bases between. The CDR3 is CASSPSELTGELFF. The DNA of the CDR3 is TGTGCCAGCAGCCCCTCAGAGTTGACCGGGGAGCTGTTTTTT.

This clone was counted a single time. J is TRBJ1-6 and V is TRBV7-3, with D hard to call. Germline V gene data show CDR1 as SGHTA and CDR2 as FQGTGA. The CDR3 is made up of 17 amino acids. V was trimmed by 5 bases and J by 1 base, leaving 15 bases between them. CDR3 loop: CASSDPGRESYNSPLHF. The CDR3 nucleotides are TGTGCCAGCAGCGACCCCGGTAGGGAGTCCTATAATTCACCCCTCCACTTT.

The CDR3 DNA sequence: TGTGCCACCAGTGATTTAGACGGAAGCACAGATACGCAGTATTTT. Translated: CATSDLDGSTDTQYF. This sequence joins TRBV24-1 and TRBJ2-3; D unresolved. CDR3 length equals 15 residues. Between the trimmed V and J ends, which lost 1 base and 0 bases, there was a span of 7 bases. The germline gives CDR1 KGHDR, CDR2 SFDVKD.

In its sample, this clone was seen once. The chain carries TRBV30 and TRBJ2-3; possibly TRBD2 for D (5 bases). The CDR3 has 13 amino acids. Germline assignment: CDR1 GTSNPN and CDR2 SVGIG (reference sequence). V lost 4 bases to trimming and J lost 0 bases, with 8 bases between them. The CDR3 here is CAWTRASTDTQYF. The DNA for the CDR3 is TGTGCCTGGACGAGGGCTAGCACAGATACGCAGTATTTT.